Sequencing of this TCR beta chain was carried out in a study of T cell responses to AZD1222 COVID-19 vaccine. Notes on the study in general: Every sample of the repertoires postdated the peak T cell response. Just a handful of people given AZD1222 tested seropositive at baseline. Targets within unmutated variant regions were reportedly found for nearly half of spike-specific TCRs.

In regard to this clone: The antigen is not known.

Repertoires were generated with immunoSEQ multiplex PCR, while TCRdb's copy carries only in-frame clones and drops some. The sample shows 180,000 or so clones, approximately 92% of them seen only once. Sample: peripheral blood, taken on day 0 of AZD1222 vaccination. The sequence was collected from an adult in good health.

The CDR3: CASSVLQGAGYNEQFF. CDR3 nucleotide sequence: TGTGCCAGCAGCGTCCTCCAGGGGGCGGGGTACAATGAGCAGTTCTTC. This chain uses TRBV9 with TRBJ2-1, with 8 positions matching TRBD1. V shed 2 bases, J shed 4 bases, and the junction held 8 bases outside the gene matches. Germline V gene sequence: CDR1 SGDLS, CDR2 YYNGEE. The CDR3 is made up of 16 amino acids.